Listed here are 21 T cell receptor beta chains from one sample, sequenced in a study of radiation and T cells in renal cell carcinoma. Assay: immunoSEQ multiplex PCR; the TCRdb copy retains only in-frame clones and omits some. The profile shows some 120,000 clones, 75% to 85% of them singletons. Specified time point: blood 2 weeks post-SBRT. Treatment denoted: 15 Gy SBRT to primary tumor, nephrectomy 4 weeks later. The sequencing here drew on blood, taken from a patient whose treatment included radiotherapy and nephrectomy. The receptors derive from a woman aged 55-69 years with renal cell carcinoma.

The chain links TRBV14 to TRBJ2-7; D is perhaps TRBD1 (5 bases). The ends were cut back, 4 bases at V and 3 bases at J, with 7 bases in the middle. Germline loops: CDR1 SGHDN, CDR2 FVKESK. This CDR3 has 12 amino acids. CDR3 sequence reads: CASSPGFYEQYF. For the CDR3, the DNA is TGTGCCAGCAGCCCAGGGTTCTACGAGCAGTACTTC.

This clone was recorded a few times. This chain uses TRBV19 with TRBJ2-3; no clear D gene. Per germline, CDR1 LNHDA and CDR2 SQIVND (reference sequence). V lost 3 bases to trimming and J lost 6 bases, with 7 bases between them. The CDR3 has 12 amino acids. The CDR3 coding sequence is TGTGCCAGTAGTATCATTCCCGATACGCAGTATTTT. This encodes CASSIIPDTQYF. The variable domain in full, with the rest retrieved from reference TRBV19 and TRBJ2-3, is DGGITQSPKYLFRKEGQNVTLSCEQNLNHDAMYWYRQDPGQGLRLIYYSQIVNDFQKGDIAEGYSVSREKKESFPLTVTSAQKNPTAFYLCASSIIPDTQYFGPGTRLTVL.

V usage is TRBV29-1 and J usage is TRBJ1-3; D call uncertain. Trimming left V 1 base short and J 0 bases short, with 10 bases between. The CDR3 has 15 residues. CDR1 SQVTM and CDR2 ANQGSEA come from the germline V gene. CDR3 amino acids: CSVEATRVSGNTIYF. The CDR3 DNA follows: TGCAGCGTTGAAGCAACGAGGGTCTCTGGAAACACCATATATTTT. The complete variable domain, with remaining parts taken from reference TRBV29-1 and TRBJ1-3, reads SAVISQKPSRDICQRGTSLTIQCQVDSQVTMMFWYRQQPGQSLTLIATANQGSEATYESGFVIDKFPISRPNLTFSTLTVSNMSPEDSSIYLCSVEATRVSGNTIYFGEGSWLTVV.

This chain connects TRBV10-3 to TRBJ2-3, with D unresolved. Germline V gives CDR1 ENHRY, CDR2 SYGVKD. Trimming took 6 bases from V and 1 from J, leaving 11 bases between them. CDR3 length: 14 residues. The CDR3 region is CAISVSEGTDTQYF. The CDR3 bases are TGTGCCATCAGCGTTTCCGAGGGCACAGATACGCAGTATTTT.

The V gene is TRBV2, the J gene TRBJ2-5, with TRBD2 identical over 10 bases. Per the germline V gene, CDR1 is SNHLY and CDR2 is FYNNEI. The CDR3 has 16 residues. Unmatched junction bases numbered 8, after V lost 5 bases and J lost 2 bases. CDR3 coding DNA: TGTGCCAGCAGTCTGTATAGCGGGAGGCGTCAAGAGACCCAGTACTTC. This sequence encodes CASSLYSGRRQETQYF.

This clone came up once. The V call is TRBV4-2, the J call TRBJ2-1; D perhaps matches TRBD1 (7 bases). Germline assignment: CDR1 LGHNA and CDR2 YNFKEQ. V was trimmed by 0 bases and J by 5 bases, leaving 11 bases between them. The CDR3 sequence is 15 residues long. Here the CDR3 reads CASSQEPGGHNEQFF. The CDR3 DNA reads as TGTGCCAGCAGCCAAGAGCCAGGGGGGCACAATGAGCAGTTCTTC.

In this sample, this clone turned up once. The DNA of the CDR3 is TGTGCCAGCAGTTTCGAAGGGGGCACTGAAGCTTTCTTT. It encodes CASSFEGGTEAFF. The V gene is TRBV28, the J gene TRBJ1-1; a weak D match, TRBD1 (6 bases). V lost 3 bases and J lost 4, with 9 bases in between. The V gene's germline CDR1 is MDHEN and CDR2 SYDVKM. The CDR3 extends over 13 amino acids.

The rearrangement uses TRBV27 and TRBJ1-1, with 8 bases identical to TRBD1. V was clipped by 7 bases and J by 4 bases; unmatched bases: 17. The CDR3 spans 17 residues. Germline assignment: CDR1 MNHEY and CDR2 SMNVEV (reference sequence). The CDR3 region is CASTSIQAGGASTEAFF. The CDR3 bases are TGTGCCAGCACATCAATCCAGGCAGGGGGCGCGAGCACTGAAGCTTTCTTT.

The V gene is TRBV6-1, the J gene TRBJ2-1; D may match TRBD1 or TRBD2 (6 bases each). From germline, CDR1 is MNHNS and CDR2 SASEGT. This CDR3 has 15 residues. Trimming took 6 bases from V and 6 from J, leaving 18 bases between them. CDR3 sequence reads: CASSLLGKGGNEQFF. The CDR3 nucleotides read TGTGCCAGCAGCCTTCTAGGAAAGGGGGGCAATGAGCAGTTCTTC.

The rearrangement joins TRBV5-1 to TRBJ2-1; no reliable D call. Germline lookup yields CDR1 SGHRS and CDR2 YFSETQ. The CDR3 is made up of 13 amino acids. V gave up 0 bases and J gave up 11 bases, with 12 bases separating them. Written as DNA, the CDR3 is TGCGCCAGCAGCTTGGCCCCCGCTAGTAAGCAGTTCTTC. It specifies CASSLAPASKQFF.

This clone appeared a few times. The chain carries TRBV5-1 and TRBJ1-4, with D maybe TRBD1 (6 bases). V was cut by 6 bases and J by 0 bases, with 12 bases left in between. This CDR3 spans 15 amino acids. Looked up from germline, CDR1 is SGHRS and CDR2 is YFSETQ. CDR3: CASTPGAATNEKLFF. The CDR3, as DNA: TGCGCCAGCACCCCGGGGGCTGCAACTAATGAAAAACTGTTTTTT.

The CDR3 coding sequence is TGTGCCAGCAGCGGCCGCCCCGTCATAGCGGGAGAATACACCGGGGAGCTGTTTTTT. Its protein product is CASSGRPVIAGEYTGELFF. The V call is TRBV9, the J call TRBJ2-2; 9 bases match TRBD2. The CDR3 runs 19 residues. The germline V gene has CDR1 SGDLS and CDR2 YYNGEE. J gave up 3 bases and V 3 bases, and 15 bases lay outside the gene matches.

This clone was counted between two and nine times. The chain links TRBV28 to TRBJ2-1; no reliable D call. This CDR3 comprises 12 residues. V was trimmed by 1 base and J by 8 bases, leaving 6 bases between them. Per germline, CDR1 MDHEN and CDR2 SYDVKM. The CDR3 protein is CASSLFRDEQFF. The CDR3 region has the DNA TGTGCCAGCAGTTTATTCCGAGATGAGCAGTTCTTC.

The chain recombines TRBV19 with TRBJ2-3, with D perhaps matching TRBD1 or TRBD2 (6 bases each). V lost 0 bases, J lost 3 bases, and 13 bases lay in between. From germline, CDR1 is LNHDA and CDR2 SQIVND (reference sequence). This CDR3 is built from 16 residues. The CDR3 nucleotides read TGTGCCAGTAGTATAGATCTTAGGGGGGCGACAGATACGCAGTATTTT. Protein: CASSIDLRGATDTQYF.

The chain recombines TRBV16 with TRBJ1-5, with D perhaps TRBD1 (6 bases). The V gene's germline CDR1 is KGHSY and CDR2 FQNENV. Trimming removed 0 bases from V and 5 bases from J, with 17 bases in between. CDR3 size: 17 residues. The CDR3 is CASSQSIGRGAYQPQHF. The CDR3 bases are TGTGCCAGCAGCCAATCGATTGGGCGGGGGGCCTATCAGCCCCAGCATTTT.

The CDR3 region is CASSQVAYEQFF. The DNA for the CDR3 is TGCGCCAGCAGCCAAGTTGCTTATGAGCAGTTCTTC. The gene calls are TRBV4-3 and TRBJ2-1; no definite D call. Trimming took 1 base from V and 8 from J, leaving 6 bases between them. The CDR3 contains 12 residues. Germline CDR1 is LGHNA and CDR2 is YSLEER.

The rearrangement joins TRBV2 to TRBJ2-6, with D uncertain. The germline V gene has CDR1 SNHLY and CDR2 FYNNEI. The CDR3 is made up of 13 amino acids. The V gene lost 3 bases and the J gene lost 1 base, with 1 base spanning the gap. CDR3 amino acids: CASSDSGANVLTF. CDR3 nucleotide sequence: TGTGCCAGCAGTGATTCTGGGGCCAACGTCCTGACTTTC.

This chain joins TRBV6-1 and TRBJ2-5, with TRBD2 as a possible D gene (6 bases). The closer fit of TRBJ2-7 to the DNA end suggests the J call may be wrong. The CDR3 is 15 residues long. The germline V gene has CDR1 MNHNS and CDR2 SASEGT. The DNA for the CDR3 is TGTGCCAGCCCGGCGGAGGGGACGGCCTCCTACGAGCAGTACTTC. This codes for CASPAEGTASYEQYF.

J is TRBJ1-3 and V is TRBV5-1; D uncertain. The V gene's germline CDR1 is SGHRS and CDR2 YFSETQ. V lost 4 bases, J lost 2 bases, and 16 bases lay in between. CDR3 size: 16 residues. As DNA, the CDR3 is TGCGCCAGCAGCCCATCCGGTGTTGGGGCTGGAAACACCATATATTTT. It encodes CASSPSGVGAGNTIYF.

The V call is TRBV2, the J call TRBJ1-5; tentative D call: TRBD1 (5 bases). The germline V gene encodes CDR1 SNHLY and CDR2 FYNNEI. The CDR3 is 16 residues long. V lost 1 base, J lost 5 bases, and 15 bases lay in between. CDR3 loop: CASSEEVGTLYQPQHF. The DNA of the CDR3 is TGTGCCAGCAGTGAAGAAGTTGGGACCCTCTATCAGCCCCAGCATTTT.

J is TRBJ2-1 and V is TRBV6-4, with TRBD1 as a possible D gene (6 bases). V gave up 5 bases and J gave up 0 bases, with 11 bases separating them. Germline V lookup: CDR1 MRHNA, CDR2 SNTAGT. There are 15 residues in the CDR3. This chain's CDR3 is CASSPQGFSYNEQFF. Here the CDR3 DNA reads TGTGCCAGCAGTCCACAGGGATTCTCCTACAATGAGCAGTTCTTC.